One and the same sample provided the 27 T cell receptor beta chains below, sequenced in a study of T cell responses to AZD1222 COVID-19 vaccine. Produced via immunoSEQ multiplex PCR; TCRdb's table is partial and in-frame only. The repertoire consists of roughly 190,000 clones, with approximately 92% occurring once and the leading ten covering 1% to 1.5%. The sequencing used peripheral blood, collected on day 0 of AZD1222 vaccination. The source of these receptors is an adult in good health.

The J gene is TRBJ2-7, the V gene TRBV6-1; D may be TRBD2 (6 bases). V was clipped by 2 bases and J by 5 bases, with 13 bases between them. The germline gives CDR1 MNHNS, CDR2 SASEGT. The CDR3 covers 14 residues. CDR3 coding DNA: TGTGCCAGCAGTGAAATCGGGGGTTTAGACGAGCAGTACTTC. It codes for CASSEIGGLDEQYF.

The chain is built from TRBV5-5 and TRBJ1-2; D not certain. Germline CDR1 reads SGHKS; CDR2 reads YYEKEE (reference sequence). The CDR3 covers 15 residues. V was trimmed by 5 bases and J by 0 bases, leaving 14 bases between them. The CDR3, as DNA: TGTGCCAGCAGTACTAGCAGGTTAGCTAACTATGGCTACACCTTC. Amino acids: CASSTSRLANYGYTF.

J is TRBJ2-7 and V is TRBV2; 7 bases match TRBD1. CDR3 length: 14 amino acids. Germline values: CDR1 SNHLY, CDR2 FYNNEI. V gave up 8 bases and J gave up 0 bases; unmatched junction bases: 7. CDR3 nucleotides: TGTGCCAGCCTTTCGAGGGGGCACTCCTACGAGCAGTACTTC. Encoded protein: CASLSRGHSYEQYF.

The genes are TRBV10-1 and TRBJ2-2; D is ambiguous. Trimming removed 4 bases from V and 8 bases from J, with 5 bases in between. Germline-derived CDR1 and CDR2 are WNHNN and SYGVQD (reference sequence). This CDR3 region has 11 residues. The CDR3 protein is CASSGGGELFF. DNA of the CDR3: TGCGCCAGCAGTGGGGGAGGGGAGCTGTTTTTT.

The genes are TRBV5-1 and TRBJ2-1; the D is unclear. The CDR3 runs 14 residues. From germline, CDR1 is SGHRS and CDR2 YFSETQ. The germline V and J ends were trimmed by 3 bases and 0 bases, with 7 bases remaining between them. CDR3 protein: CASSSDGSYNEQFF. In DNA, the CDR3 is TGCGCCAGCAGCTCAGACGGCTCCTACAATGAGCAGTTCTTC.

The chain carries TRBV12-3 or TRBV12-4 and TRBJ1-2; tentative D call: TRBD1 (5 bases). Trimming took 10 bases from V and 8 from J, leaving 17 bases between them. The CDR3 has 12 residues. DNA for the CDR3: TGTGCCACCACGCCTCAGGGCGGCGGCTACACCTTC. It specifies CATTPQGGGYTF.

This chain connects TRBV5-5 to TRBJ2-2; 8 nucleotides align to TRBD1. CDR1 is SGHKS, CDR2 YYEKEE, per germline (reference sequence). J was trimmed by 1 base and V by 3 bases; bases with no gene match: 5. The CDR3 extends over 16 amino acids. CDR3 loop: CASSWRTGRNTGELFF. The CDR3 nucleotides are TGTGCCAGCAGCTGGAGGACAGGGCGGAACACCGGGGAGCTGTTTTTT.

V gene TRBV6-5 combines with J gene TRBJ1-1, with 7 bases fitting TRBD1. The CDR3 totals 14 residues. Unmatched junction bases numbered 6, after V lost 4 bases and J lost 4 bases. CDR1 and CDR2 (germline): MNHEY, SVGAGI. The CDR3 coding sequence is TGTGCCAGCAGTTTACAGGGGTGGATCACTGAAGCTTTCTTT. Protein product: CASSLQGWITEAFF.

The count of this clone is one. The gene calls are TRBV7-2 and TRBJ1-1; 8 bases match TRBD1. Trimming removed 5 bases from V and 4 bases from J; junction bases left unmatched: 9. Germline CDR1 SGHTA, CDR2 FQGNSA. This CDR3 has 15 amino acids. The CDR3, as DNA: TGTGCCAGCAGCCCGGCAGGGGGCAGGGGCACTGAAGCTTTCTTT. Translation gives CASSPAGGRGTEAFF.

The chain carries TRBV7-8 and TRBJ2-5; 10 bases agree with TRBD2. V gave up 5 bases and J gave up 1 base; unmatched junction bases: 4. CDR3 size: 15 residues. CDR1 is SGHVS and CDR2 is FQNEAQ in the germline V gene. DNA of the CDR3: TGTGCCAGCAGCCCAAGCGGGGGGGCCCAAGAGACCCAGTACTTC. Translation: CASSPSGGAQETQYF.

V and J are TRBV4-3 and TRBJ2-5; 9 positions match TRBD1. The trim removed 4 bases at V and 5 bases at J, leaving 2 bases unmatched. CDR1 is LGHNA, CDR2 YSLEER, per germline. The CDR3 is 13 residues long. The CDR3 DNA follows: TGCGCCAGCAGCCTAGACAGGGGGGAGACCCAGTACTTC. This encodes CASSLDRGETQYF.

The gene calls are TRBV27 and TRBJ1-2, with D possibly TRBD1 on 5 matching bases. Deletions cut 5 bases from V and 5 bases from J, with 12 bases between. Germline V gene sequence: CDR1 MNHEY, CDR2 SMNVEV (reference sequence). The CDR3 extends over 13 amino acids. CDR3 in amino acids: CASSDGTRYGYTF. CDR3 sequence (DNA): TGTGCCAGCAGTGACGGGACGAGATATGGCTACACCTTC.

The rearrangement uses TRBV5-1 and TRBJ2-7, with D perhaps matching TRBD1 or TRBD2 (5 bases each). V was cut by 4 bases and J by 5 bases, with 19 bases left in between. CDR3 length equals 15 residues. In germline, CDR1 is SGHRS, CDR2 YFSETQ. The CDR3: CASSLSAGALHEQYF. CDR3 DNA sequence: TGCGCCAGCAGCCTCTCGGCCGGGGCCCTCCACGAGCAGTACTTC.

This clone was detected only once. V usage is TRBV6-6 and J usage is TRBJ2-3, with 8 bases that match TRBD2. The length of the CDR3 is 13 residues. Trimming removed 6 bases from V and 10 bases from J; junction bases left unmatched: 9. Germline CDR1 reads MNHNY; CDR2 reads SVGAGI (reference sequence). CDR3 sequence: CASSPPGGESQYF. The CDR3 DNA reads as TGTGCCAGCAGCCCCCCGGGAGGGGAGTCGCAGTATTTT.

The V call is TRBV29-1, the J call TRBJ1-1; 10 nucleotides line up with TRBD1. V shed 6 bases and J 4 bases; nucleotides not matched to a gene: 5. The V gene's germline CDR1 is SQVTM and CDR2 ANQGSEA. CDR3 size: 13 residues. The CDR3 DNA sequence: TGCAGCGTGACGGGACAGGGGAGCACTGAAGCTTTCTTT. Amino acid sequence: CSVTGQGSTEAFF.

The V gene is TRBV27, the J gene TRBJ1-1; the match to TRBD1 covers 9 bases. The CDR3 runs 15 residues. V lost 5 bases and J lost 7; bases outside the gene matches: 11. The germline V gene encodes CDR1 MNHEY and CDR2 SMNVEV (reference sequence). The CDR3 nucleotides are TGTGCCAGCAGTGAAATACAGGGGGCGCGGGTTGAAGCTTTCTTT. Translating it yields CASSEIQGARVEAFF.

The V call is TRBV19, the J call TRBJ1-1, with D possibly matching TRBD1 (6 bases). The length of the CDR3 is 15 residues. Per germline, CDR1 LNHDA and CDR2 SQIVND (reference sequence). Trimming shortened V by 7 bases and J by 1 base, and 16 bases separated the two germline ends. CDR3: CASTWGRGGNTEAFF. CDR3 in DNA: TGTGCCAGTACCTGGGGCAGGGGAGGGAACACTGAAGCTTTCTTT. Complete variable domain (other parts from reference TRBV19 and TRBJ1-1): DGGITQSPKYLFRKEGQNVTLSCEQNLNHDAMYWYRQDPGQGLRLIYYSQIVNDFQKGDIAEGYSVSREKKESFPLTVTSAQKNPTAFYLCASTWGRGGNTEAFFGQGTRLTVV.

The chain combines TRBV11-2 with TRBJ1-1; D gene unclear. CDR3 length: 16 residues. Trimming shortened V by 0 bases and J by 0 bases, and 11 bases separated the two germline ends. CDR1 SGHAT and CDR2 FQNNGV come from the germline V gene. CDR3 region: CASSLDLSTVNTEAFF. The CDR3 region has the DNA TGTGCCAGCAGCTTAGATCTGTCAACGGTGAACACTGAAGCTTTCTTT.

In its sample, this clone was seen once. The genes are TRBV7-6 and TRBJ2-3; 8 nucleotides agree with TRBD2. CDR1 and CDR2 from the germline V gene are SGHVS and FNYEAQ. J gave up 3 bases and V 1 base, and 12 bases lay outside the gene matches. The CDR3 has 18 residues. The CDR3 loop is CASSLGLAGPLRTDTQYF. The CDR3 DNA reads TGTGCCAGCAGCTTAGGCCTAGCGGGCCCCCTTAGAACAGATACGCAGTATTTT.

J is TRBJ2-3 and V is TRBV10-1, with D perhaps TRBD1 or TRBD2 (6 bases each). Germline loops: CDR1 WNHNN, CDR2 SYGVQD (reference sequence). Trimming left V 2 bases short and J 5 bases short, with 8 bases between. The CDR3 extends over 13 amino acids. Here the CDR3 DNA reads TGCGCCAGCAGTGAGGGGGGGCAAGATACGCAGTATTTT. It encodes CASSEGGQDTQYF.

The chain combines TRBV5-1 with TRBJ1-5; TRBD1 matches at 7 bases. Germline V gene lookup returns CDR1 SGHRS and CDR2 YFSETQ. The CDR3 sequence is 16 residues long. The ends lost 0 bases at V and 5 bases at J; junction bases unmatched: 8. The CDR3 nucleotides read TGCGCCAGCAGCTTGGGGACAGGCCGGGGGGATCAGCCCCAGCATTTT. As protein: CASSLGTGRGDQPQHF.

The CDR3 DNA is TGTGCCAGCAGCGCTGGGACTAGCGGGGGGCTGAATGAGCAGTTCTTC. It encodes CASSAGTSGGLNEQFF. This chain links TRBV9 with TRBJ2-1, with 15 bases identical to TRBD2. Unmatched junction bases numbered 5, after V lost 3 bases and J lost 7 bases. Germline CDR1 is SGDLS and CDR2 is YYNGEE. This CDR3 region has 16 residues.

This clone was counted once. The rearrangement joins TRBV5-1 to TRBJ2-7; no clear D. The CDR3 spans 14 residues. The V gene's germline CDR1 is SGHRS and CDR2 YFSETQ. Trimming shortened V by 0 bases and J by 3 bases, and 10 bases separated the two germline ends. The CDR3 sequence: CASSLGADLYEQYF. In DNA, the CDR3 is TGCGCCAGCAGCTTGGGGGCGGACCTCTACGAGCAGTACTTC.

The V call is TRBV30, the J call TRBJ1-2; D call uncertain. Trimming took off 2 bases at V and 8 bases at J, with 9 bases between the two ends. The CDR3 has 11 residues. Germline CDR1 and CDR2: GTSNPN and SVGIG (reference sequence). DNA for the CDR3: TGTGCCTGGAGTCTGACTAGCGGCTACACCTTC. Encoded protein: CAWSLTSGYTF.

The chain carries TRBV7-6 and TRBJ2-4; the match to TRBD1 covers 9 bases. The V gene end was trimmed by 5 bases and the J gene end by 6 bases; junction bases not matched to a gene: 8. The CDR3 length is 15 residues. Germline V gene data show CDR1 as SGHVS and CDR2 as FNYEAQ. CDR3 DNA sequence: TGTGCCAGCAGCAGCCGGGACAGGGAGGGAAACATTCAGTACTTC. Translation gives CASSSRDREGNIQYF.

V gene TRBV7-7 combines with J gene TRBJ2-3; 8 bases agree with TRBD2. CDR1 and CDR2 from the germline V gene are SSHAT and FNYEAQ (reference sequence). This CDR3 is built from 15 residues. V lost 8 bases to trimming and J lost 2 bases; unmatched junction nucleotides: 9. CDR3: CASSSGGHHTDTQYF. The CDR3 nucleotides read TGTGCCAGCTCCAGCGGGGGACACCACACAGATACGCAGTATTTT.

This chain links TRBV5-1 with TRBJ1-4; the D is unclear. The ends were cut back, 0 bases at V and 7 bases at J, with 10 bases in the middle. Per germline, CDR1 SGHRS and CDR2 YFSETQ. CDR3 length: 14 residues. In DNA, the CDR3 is TGCGCCAGCAGCTTGGAAGGGATGGGTGAAAAACTGTTTTTT. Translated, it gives CASSLEGMGEKLFF.